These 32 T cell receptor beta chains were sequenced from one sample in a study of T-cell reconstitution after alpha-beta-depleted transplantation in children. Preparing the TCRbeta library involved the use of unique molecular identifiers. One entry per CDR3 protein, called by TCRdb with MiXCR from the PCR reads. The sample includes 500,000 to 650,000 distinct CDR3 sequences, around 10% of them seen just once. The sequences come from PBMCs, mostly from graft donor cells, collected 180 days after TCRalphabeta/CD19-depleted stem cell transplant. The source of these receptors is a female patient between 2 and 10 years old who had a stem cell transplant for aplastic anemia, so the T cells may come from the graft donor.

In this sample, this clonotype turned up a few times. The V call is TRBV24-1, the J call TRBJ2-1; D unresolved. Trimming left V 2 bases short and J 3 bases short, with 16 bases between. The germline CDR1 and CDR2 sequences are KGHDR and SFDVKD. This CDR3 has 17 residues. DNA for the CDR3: TGTGCCACCAGTGATTCTCGCGATGATAAGGGCTACAATGAGCAGTTCTTC. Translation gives CATSDSRDDKGYNEQFF.

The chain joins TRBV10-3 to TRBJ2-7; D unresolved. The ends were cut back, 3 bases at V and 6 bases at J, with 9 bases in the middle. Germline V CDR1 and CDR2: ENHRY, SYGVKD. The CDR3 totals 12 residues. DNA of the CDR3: TGTGCCATCAGTGAAAGGGCCTCCGAGCAGTACTTC. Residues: CAISERASEQYF.

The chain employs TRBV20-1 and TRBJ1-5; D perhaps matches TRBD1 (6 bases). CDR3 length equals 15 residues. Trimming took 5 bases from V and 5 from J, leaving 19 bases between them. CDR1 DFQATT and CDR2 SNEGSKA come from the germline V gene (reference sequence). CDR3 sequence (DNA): TGCAGTGCTCCGGGCAACGGGGGCTGGGATCAGCCCCAGCATTTT. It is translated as CSAPGNGGWDQPQHF.

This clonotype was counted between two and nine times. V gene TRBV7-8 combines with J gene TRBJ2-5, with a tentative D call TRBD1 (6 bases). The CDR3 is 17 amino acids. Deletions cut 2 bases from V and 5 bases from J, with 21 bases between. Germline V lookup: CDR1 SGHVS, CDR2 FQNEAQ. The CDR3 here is CASSLRVIGPQGETQYF. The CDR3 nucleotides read TGTGCCAGCAGCTTAAGAGTCATCGGGCCCCAGGGGGAGACCCAGTACTTC.

The CDR3 DNA follows: TGCGCCAGCAGCCAAGATATAGGGGTCTACGAGCAGTACGTC. It encodes CASSQDIGVYEQYV. The V gene is TRBV4-3, the J gene TRBJ2-7, with D perhaps TRBD1 (5 bases). CDR3 size: 14 residues. Per the germline V gene, CDR1 is LGHNA and CDR2 is YSLEER. V shed 0 bases and J shed 3 bases, with 9 bases lying between them.

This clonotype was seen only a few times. CDR3 sequence (DNA): TGTGCCAGCAGTCGACAGGGGTCATATAACTATGGCTACACCTTC. Its translation is CASSRQGSYNYGYTF. The V gene is TRBV7-2, the J gene TRBJ1-2; 8 bases match TRBD1. Losses at the gene ends were 6 bases for V and 1 base for J; bases not matched to a gene: 7. The CDR3 is 15 residues long. CDR1 is SGHTA, CDR2 FQGNSA, per germline.

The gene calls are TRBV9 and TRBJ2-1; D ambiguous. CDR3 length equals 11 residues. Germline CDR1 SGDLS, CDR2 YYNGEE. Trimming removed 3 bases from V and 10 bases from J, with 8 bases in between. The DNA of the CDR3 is TGTGCCAGCAGCGGCACGTGGGAGCAGTTCTTC. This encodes CASSGTWEQFF. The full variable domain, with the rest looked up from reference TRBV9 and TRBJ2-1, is DSGVTQTPKHLITATGQRVTLRCSPRSGDLSVYWYQQSLDQGLQFLIQYYNGEERAKGNILERFSAQQFPDLHSELNLSSLELGDSALYFCASSGTWEQFFGPGTRLTVL.

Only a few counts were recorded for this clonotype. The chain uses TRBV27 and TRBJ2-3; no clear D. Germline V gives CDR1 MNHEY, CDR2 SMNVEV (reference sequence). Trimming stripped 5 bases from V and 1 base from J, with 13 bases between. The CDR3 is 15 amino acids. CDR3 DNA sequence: TGTGCCAGCAGTCAATTGGGATACGGCACAGATACGCAGTATTTT. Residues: CASSQLGYGTDTQYF.

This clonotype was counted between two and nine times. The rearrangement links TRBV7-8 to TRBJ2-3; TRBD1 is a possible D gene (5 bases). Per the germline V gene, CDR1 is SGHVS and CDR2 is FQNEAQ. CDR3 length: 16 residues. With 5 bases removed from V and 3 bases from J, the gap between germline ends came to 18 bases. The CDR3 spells CASSEWWQGRTDTQYF. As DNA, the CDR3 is TGTGCCAGCAGCGAATGGTGGCAGGGAAGGACAGATACGCAGTATTTT.

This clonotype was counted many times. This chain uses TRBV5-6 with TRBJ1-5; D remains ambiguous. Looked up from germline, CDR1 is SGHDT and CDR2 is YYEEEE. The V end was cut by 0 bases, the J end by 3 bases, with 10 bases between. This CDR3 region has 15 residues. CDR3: CASSLVGRNNQPQHF. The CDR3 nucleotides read TGTGCCAGCAGCTTGGTAGGCCGGAACAATCAGCCCCAGCATTTT.

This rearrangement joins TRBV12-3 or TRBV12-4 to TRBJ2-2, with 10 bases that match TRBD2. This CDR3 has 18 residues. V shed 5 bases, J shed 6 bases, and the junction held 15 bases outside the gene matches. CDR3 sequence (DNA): TGTGCCAGCAGTCCAACGGGACTAGCGAAACTTTGGGCCGGGGAGCTGTTTTTT. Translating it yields CASSPTGLAKLWAGELFF.

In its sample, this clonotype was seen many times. As DNA, the CDR3 is TGCAGCCCGGAGATCATAGGACAGGGGCCTAGGACCCAGTACTTC. Protein: CSPEIIGQGPRTQYF. The rearrangement links TRBV29-1 to TRBJ2-5, with 9 bases matching TRBD1. The CDR3 consists of 15 residues. Germline CDR1 SQVTM, CDR2 ANQGSEA. V shed 8 bases and J 7 bases; nucleotides not matched to a gene: 17.

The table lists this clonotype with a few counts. The CDR3 nucleotides are TGCGCCAGCAGTGACTCCTCGGAGGAGCAGTTCTTC. Residues: CASSDSSEEQFF. V gene TRBV10-1 combines with J gene TRBJ2-1; D gene uncertain. V was clipped by 3 bases and J by 10 bases, with 10 bases between them. There are 12 residues in the CDR3. Germline V gives CDR1 WNHNN, CDR2 SYGVQD (reference sequence).

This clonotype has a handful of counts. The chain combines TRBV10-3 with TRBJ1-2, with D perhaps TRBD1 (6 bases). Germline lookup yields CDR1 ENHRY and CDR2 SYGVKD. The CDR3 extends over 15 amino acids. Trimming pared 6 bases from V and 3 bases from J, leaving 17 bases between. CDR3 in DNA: TGTGCCATCAGACCTGCAGGGGAGCGGGACTATGGCTACACCTTC. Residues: CAIRPAGERDYGYTF.

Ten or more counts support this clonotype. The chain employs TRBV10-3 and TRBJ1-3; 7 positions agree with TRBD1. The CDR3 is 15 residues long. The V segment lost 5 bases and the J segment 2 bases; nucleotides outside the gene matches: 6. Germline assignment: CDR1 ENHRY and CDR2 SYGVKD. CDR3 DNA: TGTGCCATCAGTCGGAGGGACAGTACTGGAAACACCATATATTTT. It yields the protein CAISRRDSTGNTIYF.

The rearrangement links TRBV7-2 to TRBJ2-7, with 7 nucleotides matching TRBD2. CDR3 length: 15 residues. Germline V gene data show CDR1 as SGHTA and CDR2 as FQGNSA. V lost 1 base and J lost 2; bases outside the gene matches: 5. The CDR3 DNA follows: TGTGCCAGCAGCTTAGTGAGCGGGACCACCTACGAGCAGTACGTC. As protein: CASSLVSGTTYEQYV.

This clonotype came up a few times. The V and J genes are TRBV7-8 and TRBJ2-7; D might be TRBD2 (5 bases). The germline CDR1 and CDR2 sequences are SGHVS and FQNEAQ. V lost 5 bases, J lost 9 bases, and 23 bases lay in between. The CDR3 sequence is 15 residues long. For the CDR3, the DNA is TGTGCCAGCAGCCGAGAGGACTTTCAGATTTCCTCGCAGTACTTC. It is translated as CASSREDFQISSQYF.

The DNA for the CDR3 is TGCGCCAGCAGCCAAGATCGTGGGGACGGTTATCAGCCCCAGCATTTT. This sequence encodes CASSQDRGDGYQPQHF. The genes are TRBV4-1 and TRBJ1-5, with D possibly being TRBD1 (5 bases). This CDR3 has 16 amino acids. Germline CDR1 and CDR2: MGHRA and YSYEKL. V shed 0 bases and J shed 5 bases, with 14 bases lying between them.

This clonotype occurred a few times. CDR3 DNA: TGTGCCAGCATTTCCCCGGATCCGGGACAGGGCGATCCTGGCAATCAGCCCCAGCATTTT. This translates into CASISPDPGQGDPGNQPQHF. The V call is TRBV6-2 or TRBV6-3, the J call TRBJ1-5; 9 nucleotides agree with TRBD1. Losses at the gene ends were 7 bases for V and 2 bases for J; bases not matched to a gene: 21. Per germline, CDR1 MNHEY and CDR2 SVGEGT. CDR3 size: 20 residues.

The CDR3 DNA reads TGCGCCAGCGGGGGCAGACAAGAGACCCAGTACTTC. Amino acids: CASGGRQETQYF. The chain has TRBV5-1 and TRBJ2-5, with D possibly matching TRBD1 (6 bases). Germline assignment: CDR1 SGHRS and CDR2 YFSETQ. V was pared by 7 bases and J by 2 bases, with 9 bases between. This CDR3 comprises 12 residues.

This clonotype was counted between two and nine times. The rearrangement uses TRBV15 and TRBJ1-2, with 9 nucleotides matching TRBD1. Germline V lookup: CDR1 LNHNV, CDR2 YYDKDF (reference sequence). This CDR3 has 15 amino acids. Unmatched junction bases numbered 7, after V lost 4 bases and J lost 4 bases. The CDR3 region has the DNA TGTGCCACCAGCACGGGGACAGGGAGGGCCTATGGCTACACCTTC. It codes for CATSTGTGRAYGYTF.

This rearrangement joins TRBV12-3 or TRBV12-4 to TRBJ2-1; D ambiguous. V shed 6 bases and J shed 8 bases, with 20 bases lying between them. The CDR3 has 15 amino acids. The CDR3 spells CASSHLSPQSDEQFF. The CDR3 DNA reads TGTGCCAGCAGCCACCTATCCCCTCAATCGGATGAGCAGTTCTTC.

CDR3: CASSLTVTGELFF. CDR3 DNA sequence: TGTGCCAGCAGCTTGACTGTGACCGGGGAGCTGTTTTTT. The chain carries TRBV5-5 and TRBJ2-2; no definite D call. The CDR3 totals 13 residues. The germline V gene has CDR1 SGHKS and CDR2 YYEKEE (reference sequence). V lost 1 base and J 5 bases, leaving 6 bases between the germline ends.

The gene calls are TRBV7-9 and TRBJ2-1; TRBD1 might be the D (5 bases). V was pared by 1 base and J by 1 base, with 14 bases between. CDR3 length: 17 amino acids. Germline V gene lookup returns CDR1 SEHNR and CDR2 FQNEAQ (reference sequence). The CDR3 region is CASSLGGPGRSYNEQFF. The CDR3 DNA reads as TGTGCCAGCAGCTTAGGGGGCCCAGGTAGGTCCTACAATGAGCAGTTCTTC.

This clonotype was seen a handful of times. CDR3 sequence (DNA): TGTGCCAGCTCCCTAGCGGGACAAACAGATACGCAGTATTTT. Translating it yields CASSLAGQTDTQYF. The genes are TRBV18 and TRBJ2-3; 9 bases match TRBD2. Trimming took 6 bases from V and 3 from J; bases not matched to a gene: 4. The CDR3 length is 14 residues. Looked up from germline, CDR1 is KGHSH and CDR2 is LQKENI.

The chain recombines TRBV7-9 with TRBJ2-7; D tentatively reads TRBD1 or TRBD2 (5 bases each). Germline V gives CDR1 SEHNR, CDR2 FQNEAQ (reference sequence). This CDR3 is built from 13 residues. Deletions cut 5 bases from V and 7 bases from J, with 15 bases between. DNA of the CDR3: TGTGCCAGCAGCCCAATAGGGACGCGGGAGCAGTACGTC. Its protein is CASSPIGTREQYV.

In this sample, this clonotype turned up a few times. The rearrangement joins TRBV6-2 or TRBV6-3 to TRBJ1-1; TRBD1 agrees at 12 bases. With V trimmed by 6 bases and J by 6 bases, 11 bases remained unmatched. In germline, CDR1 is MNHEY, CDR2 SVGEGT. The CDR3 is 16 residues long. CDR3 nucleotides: TGTGCCAGCAGACCCGGGACAGGGGGCCTGGGCCCTGAAGCTTTCTTT. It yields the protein CASRPGTGGLGPEAFF.

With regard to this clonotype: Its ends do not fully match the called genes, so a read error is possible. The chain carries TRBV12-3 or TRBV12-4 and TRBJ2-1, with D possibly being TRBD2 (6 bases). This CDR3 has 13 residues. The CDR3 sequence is CASSLAELNEQFF. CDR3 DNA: TGTGCCAGCAGCTTAGCGGAGCTCAATGAGCAGTTCTTC.

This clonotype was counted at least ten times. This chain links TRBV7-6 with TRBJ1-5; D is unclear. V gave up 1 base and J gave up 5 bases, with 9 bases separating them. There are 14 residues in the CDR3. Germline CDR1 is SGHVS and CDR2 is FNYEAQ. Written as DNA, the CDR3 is TGTGCCAGCAGCTTAGTACTTGGGGATCAGCCCCAGCATTTT. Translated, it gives CASSLVLGDQPQHF.

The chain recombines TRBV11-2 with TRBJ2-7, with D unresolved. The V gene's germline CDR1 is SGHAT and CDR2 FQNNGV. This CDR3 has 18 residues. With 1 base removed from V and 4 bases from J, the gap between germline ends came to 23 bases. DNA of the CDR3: TGTGCCAGCAGCTTAGGTCATACGACGGCCACGATACCATACGAGCAGTACGTC. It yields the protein CASSLGHTTATIPYEQYV.

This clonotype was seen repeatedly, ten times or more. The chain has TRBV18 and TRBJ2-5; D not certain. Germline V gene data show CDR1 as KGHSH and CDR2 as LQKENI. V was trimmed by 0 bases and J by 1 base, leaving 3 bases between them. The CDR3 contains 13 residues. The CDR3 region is CASSPPAQETQYF. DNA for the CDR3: TGTGCCAGCTCACCACCGGCCCAAGAGACCCAGTACTTC.

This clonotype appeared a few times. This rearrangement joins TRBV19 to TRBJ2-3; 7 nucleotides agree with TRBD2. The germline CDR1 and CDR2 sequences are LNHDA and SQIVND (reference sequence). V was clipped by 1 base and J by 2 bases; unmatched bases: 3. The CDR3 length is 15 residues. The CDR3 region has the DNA TGTGCCAGTAGTATAGCTCGGGACTACACAGATACGCAGTATTTT. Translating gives CASSIARDYTDTQYF. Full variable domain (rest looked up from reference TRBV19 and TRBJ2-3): DGGITQSPKYLFRKEGQNVTLSCEQNLNHDAMYWYRQDPGQGLRLIYYSQIVNDFQKGDIAEGYSVSREKKESFPLTVTSAQKNPTAFYLCASSIARDYTDTQYFGPGTRLTVL.